The 26 T cell receptor beta chains presented below share a single source sample, sequenced in a study of patients and donors after allogeneic stem cell transplantation. TCRdb reprocessed the RT-PCR reads via MiXCR and lists one record per CDR3 protein. The data show roughly 1,400 distinct CDR3 sequences, less than 35% seen once. Source material: blood, either unsorted or a sorted T cell fraction (not recorded which). The origin of the receptors is a human donor who was either an allogeneic HSCT recipient or a stem cell or donor lymphocyte infusion donor (not recorded which). It is not recorded whose cells these are; they may come from a transplant donor.

The CDR3 loop is CASSRDQKETQYF. The CDR3, as DNA: TGTGCCAGCAGCCGAGACCAGAAAGAGACCCAGTACTTC. The chain employs TRBV12-3 or TRBV12-4 and TRBJ2-5; D remains ambiguous. V was clipped by 6 bases and J by 3 bases, with 11 bases between them. The CDR3 is 13 residues long.

In this sample, this clonotype turned up a few times. The rearrangement links TRBV2 to TRBJ2-4; a possible D gene is TRBD2 (6 bases). V was shortened by 2 bases and J by 0 bases, with 14 bases between the two germline ends. Germline V gene sequence: CDR1 SNHLY, CDR2 FYNNEI. The CDR3 runs to 17 residues. CDR3 in amino acids: CASSESLRGGAKNIQYF. The CDR3, as DNA: TGTGCCAGCAGTGAATCCCTCCGGGGAGGAGCCAAAAACATTCAGTACTTC. Full variable domain (remainder filled in from reference TRBV2 and TRBJ2-4): EPEVTQTPSHQVTQMGQEVILRCVPISNHLYFYWYRQILGQKVEFLVSFYNNEISEKSEIFDDQFSVERPDGSNFTLKIRSTKLEDSAMYFCASSESLRGGAKNIQYFGAGTRLSVL.

The chain employs TRBV19 and TRBJ2-7, with 7 nucleotides matching TRBD2. Germline CDR1 and CDR2: LNHDA and SQIVND (reference sequence). V trimming: 5 bases; J trimming: 2 bases; junction bases outside the gene matches: 0. The CDR3 is made up of 12 amino acids. The CDR3: CASSGLAYEQYF. The CDR3 region has the DNA TGTGCCAGTAGTGGACTAGCCTACGAGCAGTACTTC.

This clonotype counts as large (0.1 to 1%). The rearrangement links TRBV20-1 to TRBJ2-7; 8 positions agree with TRBD1. The V and J ends lost 0 bases and 4 bases, in that order; junction bases with no gene match: 5. This CDR3 has 14 amino acids. Germline V CDR1 and CDR2: DFQATT, SNEGSKA (reference sequence). The CDR3: CSARDFNRGYEQYF. The CDR3 nucleotides are TGCAGTGCTAGAGATTTTAACAGGGGGTACGAGCAGTACTTC.

This chain joins TRBV12-3 or TRBV12-4 and TRBJ2-4; 7 bases match TRBD2. The CDR3 has 17 amino acids. V lost 5 bases to trimming and J lost 7 bases; unmatched junction nucleotides: 17. CDR3 sequence: CASSPQSGGSSRNIQYF. CDR3 coding DNA: TGTGCCAGCAGTCCCCAATCCGGCGGGAGTAGTAGGAACATTCAGTACTTC.

The table lists this clonotype with a few counts. V and J are TRBV4-2 and TRBJ2-1, with 7 bases fitting TRBD1. V dropped 6 bases and J dropped 8; count of bases not matched to a gene: 10. Germline V gene sequence: CDR1 LGHNA, CDR2 YNFKEQ. The CDR3 is 14 amino acids. The CDR3 DNA follows: TGTGCCAGCAGTGAGACAGGGCAAGCTGATGAGCAGTTCTTC. It is translated as CASSETGQADEQFF.

Judged by abundance, this clonotype is medium-sized. The chain employs TRBV7-8 and TRBJ1-1; D ambiguous. Germline CDR1 SGHVS, CDR2 FQNEAQ. The CDR3 totals 12 residues. V lost 1 base and J 5 bases, leaving 5 bases between the germline ends. CDR3 amino acids: CASSLEKTEAFF. The CDR3 nucleotides read TGTGCCAGCAGCTTAGAAAAAACTGAAGCTTTCTTT.

J is TRBJ2-7 and V is TRBV20-1; tentatively, D is TRBD1 (5 bases). Germline-derived CDR1 and CDR2 are DFQATT and SNEGSKA (reference sequence). The CDR3 loop spans 11 amino acids. Trimming cost V 3 bases and J 5 bases, with 8 bases left between them. CDR3 protein: CSASLGDEQYF. In DNA form, the CDR3 reads TGCAGTGCTAGTTTAGGGGACGAGCAGTACTTC.

This clonotype is labeled as medium-sized. The chain employs TRBV2 and TRBJ2-3; D is unclear. The CDR3 consists of 13 residues. V dropped 5 bases and J dropped 2 bases, with 8 bases sitting between them. Germline CDR1 reads SNHLY; CDR2 reads FYNNEI. CDR3 protein: CASSPPFTDTQYF. CDR3 sequence (DNA): TGTGCCAGCAGTCCACCCTTCACAGATACGCAGTATTTT.

The CDR3 DNA is TGTGCCAGCAGTGAAGATTTCGAGCAGTACTTC. Amino acids: CASSEDFEQYF. This chain joins TRBV2 and TRBJ2-7; D ambiguous. This CDR3 spans 11 amino acids. Germline V lookup: CDR1 SNHLY, CDR2 FYNNEI. Trimming took 1 base from V and 6 from J, leaving 4 bases between them.

By its share, this clonotype is large. The J gene is TRBJ2-3, the V gene TRBV7-2; weak D call: TRBD2 (6 bases). The CDR3 extends over 13 amino acids. V was cut by 5 bases and J by 8 bases, with 14 bases left in between. CDR1 and CDR2 (germline): SGHTA, FQGNSA. Here the CDR3 DNA reads TGTGCCAGCAGCCCTGAGCAGGAGGGTACGCAGTATTTT. This sequence encodes CASSPEQEGTQYF.

The J gene is TRBJ1-2, the V gene TRBV28; TRBD1 is a possible D gene (6 bases). Deletions cut 3 bases from V and 3 bases from J, with 11 bases between. The germline gives CDR1 MDHEN, CDR2 SYDVKM. The CDR3 totals 14 residues. For the CDR3, the DNA is TGTGCCAGCAGTTTTCACACAGGGCACTATGGCTACACCTTC. This sequence encodes CASSFHTGHYGYTF.

CDR3 loop: CASSLEVGSYEQYF. DNA for the CDR3: TGCGCCAGCAGCTTGGAAGTTGGCTCCTACGAGCAGTACTTC. This chain links TRBV5-1 with TRBJ2-7; no definite D call. The germline V gene encodes CDR1 SGHRS and CDR2 YFSETQ. This CDR3 is built from 14 residues. The V end lost 0 bases, the J end lost 0 bases, and 7 bases lay between the germline ends. Full variable domain (rest looked up from reference TRBV5-1 and TRBJ2-7): KAGVTQTPRYLIKTRGQQVTLSCSPISGHRSVSWYQQTPGQGLQFLFEYFSETQRNKGNFPGRFSGRQFSNSRSEMNVSTLELGDSALYLCASSLEVGSYEQYFGPGTRLTVT.

This clonotype was seen a single time. The chain uses TRBV27 and TRBJ1-1; 7 bases agree with TRBD1. CDR1 MNHEY and CDR2 SMNVEV come from the germline V gene (reference sequence). The CDR3 has 12 amino acids. V shed 5 bases and J 10 bases; nucleotides not matched to a gene: 7. In DNA, the CDR3 is TGTGCCAGCAGTCGACAGGGAATGTCAGCTTTCTTT. Its protein is CASSRQGMSAFF.

This clonotype appeared a few times. The chain combines TRBV2 with TRBJ2-3; D gene unclear. Germline values: CDR1 SNHLY, CDR2 FYNNEI. This CDR3 spans 14 amino acids. The V gene lost 6 bases and the J gene lost 6 bases, with 16 bases spanning the gap. For the CDR3, the DNA is TGTGCCAGCAGCGCTCCCAATCCAGCGGATACGCAGTATTTT. This translates into CASSAPNPADTQYF.

This clonotype showed up just a few times. The rearrangement uses TRBV27 and TRBJ2-3; D uncertain. V was clipped by 6 bases and J by 3 bases, with 16 bases between them. The CDR3 is made up of 15 amino acids. From germline, CDR1 is MNHEY and CDR2 SMNVEV (reference sequence). For the CDR3, the DNA is TGTGCCAGCAGGGGTTGGACCCACGAAACAGATACGCAGTATTTT. This encodes CASRGWTHETDTQYF.

In its sample, this clonotype ranks as medium-sized. The CDR3 sequence is CASSLGTAGGTEAFF. The CDR3 DNA follows: TGTGCCAGCAGCCTGGGTACAGCTGGGGGCACTGAAGCTTTCTTT. This sequence joins TRBV11-2 and TRBJ1-1, with a weak D call TRBD1 (5 bases). V shed 5 bases and J shed 4 bases, with 17 bases lying between them. This CDR3 region has 15 residues. Germline V gives CDR1 SGHAT, CDR2 FQNNGV. Based on the CDR3 plus reference TRBV11-2 and TRBJ1-1, the full variable domain is EAGVAQSPRYKIIEKRQSVAFWCNPISGHATLYWYQQILGQGPKLLIQFQNNGVVDDSQLPKDRFSAERLKGVDSTLKIQPAKLEDSAVYLCASSLGTAGGTEAFFGQGTRLTVV.

The chain employs TRBV20-1 and TRBJ1-2; D ambiguous. This CDR3 has 11 amino acids. V was clipped by 6 bases and J by 4 bases, with 9 bases between them. Germline CDR1 DFQATT, CDR2 SNEGSKA (reference sequence). CDR3 sequence (DNA): TGCAGTGCCACGGAAGGCTATGGCTACACCTTC. Translated, it gives CSATEGYGYTF.

The chain uses TRBV2 and TRBJ2-7; D unclear. V was pared by 5 bases and J by 2 bases, with 4 bases between. From germline, CDR1 is SNHLY and CDR2 FYNNEI. The CDR3 is made up of 11 amino acids. CDR3 region: CASSSPYEQYF. The CDR3, as DNA: TGTGCCAGCAGTTCTCCCTACGAGCAGTACTTC.

In its sample, this clonotype ranks as hyperexpanded (1% or more). The chain links TRBV28 to TRBJ2-2, with 8 bases fitting TRBD2. Trimming at V came to 5 bases and at J to 5 bases, leaving 4 bases not matched to a gene. The germline V gene encodes CDR1 MDHEN and CDR2 SYDVKM. The CDR3 is made up of 14 amino acids. Here the CDR3 reads CASSMTSATGELFF. The CDR3 coding sequence is TGTGCCAGCAGTATGACTAGCGCGACCGGGGAGCTGTTTTTT. Combining the CDR3 with reference TRBV28 and TRBJ2-2 gives the whole variable domain DVKVTQSSRYLVKRTGEKVFLECVQDMDHENMFWYRQDPGLGLRLIYFSYDVKMKEKGDIPEGYSVSREKKERFSLILESASTNQTSMYLCASSMTSATGELFFGEGSRLTVL.

The sample holds a few counts of this clonotype. The J gene is TRBJ2-5, the V gene TRBV7-2; maybe TRBD2 (5 bases). The CDR3 spans 13 residues. Germline V gene data show CDR1 as SGHTA and CDR2 as FQGNSA. Trimming took off 4 bases at V and 4 bases at J, with 10 bases between the two ends. The CDR3 protein is CASSWGVGETQYF. The CDR3 DNA is TGTGCCAGCAGCTGGGGAGTAGGAGAGACCCAGTACTTC.

This clonotype is medium-sized (0.01 to 0.1%) within its sample. The V and J genes are TRBV9 and TRBJ2-3; tentatively, D is TRBD2 (6 bases). Germline CDR1 is SGDLS and CDR2 is YYNGEE. The length of the CDR3 is 15 residues. With 3 bases removed from V and 2 bases from J, the gap between germline ends came to 13 bases. The CDR3: CASSALGGPTDTQYF. DNA for the CDR3: TGTGCCAGCAGCGCCCTCGGGGGACCCACAGATACGCAGTATTTT.

Judged by abundance, this clonotype is medium-sized. The rearrangement joins TRBV9 to TRBJ2-2; no clear D. The CDR3 runs to 14 residues. CDR1 is SGDLS, CDR2 YYNGEE, per germline. Trimming took off 0 bases at V and 5 bases at J, with 8 bases between the two ends. Here the CDR3 reads CASSVAGSTGELFF. In nucleotides, the CDR3 is TGTGCCAGCAGCGTAGCAGGCTCAACCGGGGAGCTGTTTTTT.

Relative to its sample, this clonotype is large (0.1 to 1%). V gene TRBV6-6 combines with J gene TRBJ2-1; D not resolved. Deletions cut 5 bases from V and 4 bases from J, with 6 bases between. This CDR3 has 12 residues. CDR1 is MNHNY, CDR2 SVGAGI, per germline (reference sequence). Here the CDR3 DNA reads TGTGCCAGCAGTCGACCGTACAATGAGCAGTTCTTC. Translation: CASSRPYNEQFF.

Written as DNA, the CDR3 is TGCGCCAGCAGCCCCCGGGCGGGACTAGCAGGAGATACGCAGTATTTT. Translation gives CASSPRAGLAGDTQYF. J is TRBJ2-3 and V is TRBV5-1; 9 positions match TRBD2. Germline V lookup: CDR1 SGHRS, CDR2 YFSETQ. V was clipped by 4 bases and J by 5 bases; unmatched bases: 11. CDR3 length equals 16 residues.

This clonotype qualifies as large (0.1 to 1%). V is TRBV27 and J is TRBJ2-3; 8 bases fit TRBD1. V was clipped by 4 bases and J by 4 bases; unmatched bases: 4. Germline-derived CDR1 and CDR2 are MNHEY and SMNVEV (reference sequence). The CDR3 spans 14 residues. The CDR3 region is CASSSDRAADTQYF. CDR3 sequence (DNA): TGTGCCAGCAGTTCGGACAGGGCCGCAGATACGCAGTATTTT.